This T cell receptor (beta chain) came from a study of blood T cell repertoires in COVID-19. At the level of the study: Samples came from the United States, Italy and Spain, spanning acute and convalescent COVID-19. PBMCs, B-cell-depleted T cells, or T cells provided the cDNA or gDNA that made up the material.

The ends lost 9 bases at V and 6 bases at J; junction bases unmatched: 3. Germline V gives CDR1 MDHEN, CDR2 SYDVKM. The CDR3 covers 12 residues. Per the authors' pipeline: It was from reference gene primer amplification that nucleated cell counts were estimated. Here immunoSEQ multiplex PCR was the method, and the copy in TCRdb shows in-frame clones only, minus some. V, J and clone size reflect that table, while D and trimming were determined from the DNA. The sample comprises 130,000 or so clones, around 87% of which are singletons, and approximately 2% rests with the top ten. The V and J genes are TRBV28 and TRBJ1-5, with 9 bases matching TRBD1. This clonotype was obtained from a man aged 70-80 years with active COVID-19. Sequencing was done on a sample of peripheral blood. CDR3 nucleotides: TGTGCCAGTGGACAGGGGAGTCAGCCCCAGCATTTT. Amino acid sequence: CASGQGSQPQHF.